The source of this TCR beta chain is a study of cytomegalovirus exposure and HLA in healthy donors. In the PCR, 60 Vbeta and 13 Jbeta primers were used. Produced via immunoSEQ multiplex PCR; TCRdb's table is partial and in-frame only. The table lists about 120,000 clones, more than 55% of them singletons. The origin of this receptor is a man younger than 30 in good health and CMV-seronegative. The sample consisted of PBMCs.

CDR3 DNA: TGCGCCAGCAGTGAGTCCCTTGGGAGAGGAAACACCGGGGAGCTGTTTTTT. It codes for CASSESLGRGNTGELFF. The rearrangement uses TRBV10-2 and TRBJ2-2; TRBD2 is a possible D gene (5 bases). CDR1 and CDR2 (germline): WSHSY, SAAADI. With 0 bases removed from V and 2 bases from J, the gap between germline ends came to 13 bases. This CDR3 contains 17 residues.